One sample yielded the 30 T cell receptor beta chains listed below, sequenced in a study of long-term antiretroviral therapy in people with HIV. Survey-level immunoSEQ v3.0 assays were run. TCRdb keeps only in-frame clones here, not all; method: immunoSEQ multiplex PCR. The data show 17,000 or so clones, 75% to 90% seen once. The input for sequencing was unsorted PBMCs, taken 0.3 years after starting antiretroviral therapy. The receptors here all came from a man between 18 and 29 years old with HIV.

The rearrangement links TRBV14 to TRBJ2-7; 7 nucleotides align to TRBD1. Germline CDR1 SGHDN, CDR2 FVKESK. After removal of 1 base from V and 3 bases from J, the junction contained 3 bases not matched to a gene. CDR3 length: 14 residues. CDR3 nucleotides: TGTGCCAGCAGCCAAGGGACAGGACGCTACGAGCAGTACGTC. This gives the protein CASSQGTGRYEQYV.

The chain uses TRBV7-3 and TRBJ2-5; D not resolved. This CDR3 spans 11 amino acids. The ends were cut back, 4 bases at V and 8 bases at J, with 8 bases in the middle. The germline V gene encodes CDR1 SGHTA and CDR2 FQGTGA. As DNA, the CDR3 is TGTGCCAGCAGCTGCCCATATACCCAGTACTTC. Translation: CASSCPYTQYF.

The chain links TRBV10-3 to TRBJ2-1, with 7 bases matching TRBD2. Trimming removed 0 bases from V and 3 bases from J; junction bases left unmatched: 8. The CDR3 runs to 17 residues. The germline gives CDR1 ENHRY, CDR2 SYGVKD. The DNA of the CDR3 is TGTGCCATCAGTGAGTCTGGGGCCAGCGGGGACTACAATGAGCAGTTCTTC. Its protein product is CAISESGASGDYNEQFF.

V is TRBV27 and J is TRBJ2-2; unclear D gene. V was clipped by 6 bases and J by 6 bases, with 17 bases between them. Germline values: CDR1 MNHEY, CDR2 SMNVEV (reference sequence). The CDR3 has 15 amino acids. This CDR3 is CASRFQGSGSGELFF. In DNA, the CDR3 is TGTGCCAGCAGATTTCAAGGATCCGGCTCCGGGGAGCTGTTTTTT.

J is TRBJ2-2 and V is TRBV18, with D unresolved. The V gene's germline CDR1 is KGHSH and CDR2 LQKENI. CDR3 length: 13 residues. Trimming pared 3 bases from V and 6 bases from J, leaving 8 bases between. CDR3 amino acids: CASSPSGAGELFF. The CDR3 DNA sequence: TGTGCCAGCTCACCCTCTGGGGCCGGGGAGCTGTTTTTT.

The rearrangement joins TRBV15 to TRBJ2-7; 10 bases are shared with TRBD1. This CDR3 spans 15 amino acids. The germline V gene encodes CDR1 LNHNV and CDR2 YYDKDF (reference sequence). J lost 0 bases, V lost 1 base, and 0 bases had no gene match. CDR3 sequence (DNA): TGTGCCACCAGCAGAGGGACAGGGGGCTCCTACGAGCAGTACTTC. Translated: CATSRGTGGSYEQYF. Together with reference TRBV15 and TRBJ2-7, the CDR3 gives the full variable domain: DAMVIQNPRYQVTQFGKPVTLSCSQTLNHNVMYWYQQKSSQAPKLLFHYYDKDFNNEADTPDNFQSRRPNTSFCFLDIRSPGLGDTAMYLCATSRGTGGSYEQYFGPGTRLTVT.

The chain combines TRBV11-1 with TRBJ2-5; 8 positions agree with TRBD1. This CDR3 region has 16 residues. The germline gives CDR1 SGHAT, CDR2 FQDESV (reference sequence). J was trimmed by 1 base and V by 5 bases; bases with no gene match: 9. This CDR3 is CASSVPGQDFQETQYF. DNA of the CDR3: TGTGCCAGCAGCGTCCCGGGACAGGACTTCCAAGAGACCCAGTACTTC.

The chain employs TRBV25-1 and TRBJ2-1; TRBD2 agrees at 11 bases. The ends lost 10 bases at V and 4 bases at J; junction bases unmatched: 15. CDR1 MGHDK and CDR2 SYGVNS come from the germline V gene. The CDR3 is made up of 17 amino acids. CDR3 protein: CATQGSSGTSGYNEQFF. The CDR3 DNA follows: TGTGCCACCCAGGGGTCCTCAGGGACTAGCGGTTACAATGAGCAGTTCTTC.

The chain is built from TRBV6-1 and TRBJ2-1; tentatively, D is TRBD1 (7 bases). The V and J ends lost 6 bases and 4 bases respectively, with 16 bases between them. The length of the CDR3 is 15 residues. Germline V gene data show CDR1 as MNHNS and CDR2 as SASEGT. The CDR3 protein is CASSEEGAGYNEQFF. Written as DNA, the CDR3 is TGTGCCAGCAGCGAGGAGGGGGCCGGGTACAATGAGCAGTTCTTC.

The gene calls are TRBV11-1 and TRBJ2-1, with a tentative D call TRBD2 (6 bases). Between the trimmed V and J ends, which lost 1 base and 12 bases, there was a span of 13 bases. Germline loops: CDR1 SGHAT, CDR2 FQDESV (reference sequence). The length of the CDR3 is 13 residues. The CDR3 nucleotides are TGTGCCAGCAGCTTAGACAGCGGGTGGCTGCAGTTCTTC. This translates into CASSLDSGWLQFF.

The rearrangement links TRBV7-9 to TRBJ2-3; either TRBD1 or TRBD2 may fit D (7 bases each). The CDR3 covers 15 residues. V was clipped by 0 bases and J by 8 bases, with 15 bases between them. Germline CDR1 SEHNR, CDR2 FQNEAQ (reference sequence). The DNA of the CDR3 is TGTGCCAGCAGCTTAGCGCGGGGGACAGAGCTTACGCAGTATTTT. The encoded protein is CASSLARGTELTQYF.

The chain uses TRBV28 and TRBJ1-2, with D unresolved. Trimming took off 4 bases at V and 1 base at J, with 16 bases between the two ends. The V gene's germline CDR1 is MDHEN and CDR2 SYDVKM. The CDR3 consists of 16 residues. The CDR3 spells CASSSLDGFRNYGYTF. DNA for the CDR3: TGTGCCAGCAGTTCCCTGGACGGTTTCCGTAACTATGGCTACACCTTC.

CDR3 protein: CASSQGINRLNTGELFF. The CDR3 DNA reads TGCGCCAGCAGCCAAGGGATAAACAGATTGAACACCGGGGAGCTGTTTTTT. This chain connects TRBV4-1 to TRBJ2-2; D gene ambiguous. Germline V gene lookup returns CDR1 MGHRA and CDR2 YSYEKL. Trimming took 1 base from V and 1 from J, leaving 13 bases between them. The CDR3 runs to 17 residues.

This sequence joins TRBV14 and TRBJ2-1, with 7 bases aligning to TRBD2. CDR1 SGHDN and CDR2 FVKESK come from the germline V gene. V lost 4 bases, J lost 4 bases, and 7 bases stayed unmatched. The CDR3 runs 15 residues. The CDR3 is CASSPRGGEYNEQFF. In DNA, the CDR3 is TGTGCCAGCAGCCCCCGCGGGGGAGAATACAATGAGCAGTTCTTC. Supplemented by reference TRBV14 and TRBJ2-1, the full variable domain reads EAGVTQFPSHSVIEKGQTVTLRCDPISGHDNLYWYRRVMGKEIKFLLHFVKESKQDESGMPNNRFLAERTGGTYSTLKVQPAELEDSGVYFCASSPRGGEYNEQFFGPGTRLTVL.

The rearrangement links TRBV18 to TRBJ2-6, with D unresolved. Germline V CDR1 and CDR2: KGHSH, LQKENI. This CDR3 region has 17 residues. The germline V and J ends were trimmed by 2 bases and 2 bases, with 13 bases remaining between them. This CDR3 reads CASSPGAGSPGANVLTF. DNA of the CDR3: TGTGCCAGCTCACCAGGAGCTGGTAGCCCTGGGGCCAACGTCCTGACTTTC. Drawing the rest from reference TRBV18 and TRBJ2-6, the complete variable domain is NAGVMQNPRHLVRRRGQEARLRCSPMKGHSHVYWYRQLPEEGLKFMVYLQKENIIDESGMPKERFSAEFPKEGPSILRIQQVVRGDSAAYFCASSPGAGSPGANVLTFGAGSRLTVL.

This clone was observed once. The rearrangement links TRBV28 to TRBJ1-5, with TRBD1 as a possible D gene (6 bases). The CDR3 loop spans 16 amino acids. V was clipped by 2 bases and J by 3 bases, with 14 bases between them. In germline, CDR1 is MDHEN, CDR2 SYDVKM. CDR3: CASSLPGGRPNQPQHF. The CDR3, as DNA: TGTGCCAGCAGTTTACCCGGGGGCCGCCCCAATCAGCCCCAGCATTTT.

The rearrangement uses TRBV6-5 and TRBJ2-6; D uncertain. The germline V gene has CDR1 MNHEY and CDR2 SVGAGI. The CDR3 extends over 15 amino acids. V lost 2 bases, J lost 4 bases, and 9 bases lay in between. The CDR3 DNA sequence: TGTGCCAGCAGTTACGCGGACGACGGGGCCAACGTCCTGACTTTC. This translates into CASSYADDGANVLTF.

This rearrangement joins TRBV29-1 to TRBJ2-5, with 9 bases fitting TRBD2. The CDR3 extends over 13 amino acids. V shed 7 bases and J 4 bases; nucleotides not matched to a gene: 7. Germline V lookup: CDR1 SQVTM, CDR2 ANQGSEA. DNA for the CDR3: TGCAGCGCCGGGACTAGCAGGAGAGAGACCCAGTACTTC. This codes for CSAGTSRRETQYF.

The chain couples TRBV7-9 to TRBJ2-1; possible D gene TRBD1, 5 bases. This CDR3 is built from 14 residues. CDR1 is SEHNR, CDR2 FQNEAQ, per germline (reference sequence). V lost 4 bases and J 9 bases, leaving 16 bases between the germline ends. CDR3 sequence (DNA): TGTGCCAGCAGCTACATCGGCAGGGCGTCTGAGCAGTTCTTC. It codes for CASSYIGRASEQFF. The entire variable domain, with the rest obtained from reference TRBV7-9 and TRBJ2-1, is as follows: DTGVSQNPRHKITKRGQNVTFRCDPISEHNRLYWYRQTLGQGPEFLTYFQNEAQLEKSRLLSDRFSAERPKGSFSTLEIQRTEQGDSAMYLCASSYIGRASEQFFGPGTRLTVL.

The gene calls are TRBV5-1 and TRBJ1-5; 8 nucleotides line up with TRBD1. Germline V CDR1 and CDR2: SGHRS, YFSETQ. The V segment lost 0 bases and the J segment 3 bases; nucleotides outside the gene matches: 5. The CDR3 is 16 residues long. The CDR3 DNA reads TGCGCCAGCAGCTTGGGGACAGGGAGACTCAATCAGCCCCAGCATTTT. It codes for CASSLGTGRLNQPQHF.

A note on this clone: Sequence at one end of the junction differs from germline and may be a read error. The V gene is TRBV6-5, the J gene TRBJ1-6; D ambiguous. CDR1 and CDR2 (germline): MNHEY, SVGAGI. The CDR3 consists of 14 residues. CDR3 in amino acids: CASRNGLPNSPLHF. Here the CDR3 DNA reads TGTGCCAGCCGTAACGGCCTGCCGAATTCTCCCCTCCACTTT.

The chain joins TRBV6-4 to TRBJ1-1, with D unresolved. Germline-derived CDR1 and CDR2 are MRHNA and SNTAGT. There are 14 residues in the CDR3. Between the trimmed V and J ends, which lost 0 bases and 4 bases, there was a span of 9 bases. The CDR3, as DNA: TGTGCCAGCAGTGACTCGATTTGGGGCACTGAAGCTTTCTTT. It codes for CASSDSIWGTEAFF.

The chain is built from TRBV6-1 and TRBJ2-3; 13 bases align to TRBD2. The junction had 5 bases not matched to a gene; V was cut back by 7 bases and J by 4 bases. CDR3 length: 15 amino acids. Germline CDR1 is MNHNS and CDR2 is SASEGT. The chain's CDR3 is CASILLAGGADTQYF. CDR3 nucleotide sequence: TGTGCCAGCATCCTACTAGCGGGGGGGGCAGATACGCAGTATTTT.

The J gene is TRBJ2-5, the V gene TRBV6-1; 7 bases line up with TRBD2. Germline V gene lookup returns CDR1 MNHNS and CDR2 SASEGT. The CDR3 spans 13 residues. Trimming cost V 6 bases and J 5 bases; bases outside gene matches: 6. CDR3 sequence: CASSFRGDETQYF. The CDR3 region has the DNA TGTGCCAGCAGCTTCCGGGGGGACGAGACCCAGTACTTC.

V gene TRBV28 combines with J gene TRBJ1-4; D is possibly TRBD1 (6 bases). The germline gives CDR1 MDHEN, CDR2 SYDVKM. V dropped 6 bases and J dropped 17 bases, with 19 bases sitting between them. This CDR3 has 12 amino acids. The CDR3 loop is CASSLSTGNRFF. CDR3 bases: TGTGCCAGCAGCCTTTCGACAGGAAATCGTTTTTTT. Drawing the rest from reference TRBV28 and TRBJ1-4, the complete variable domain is DVKVTQSSRYLVKRTGEKVFLECVQDMDHENMFWYRQDPGLGLRLIYFSYDVKMKEKGDIPEGYSVSREKKERFSLILESASTNQTSMYLCASSLSTGNRFFGSGTQLSVL.

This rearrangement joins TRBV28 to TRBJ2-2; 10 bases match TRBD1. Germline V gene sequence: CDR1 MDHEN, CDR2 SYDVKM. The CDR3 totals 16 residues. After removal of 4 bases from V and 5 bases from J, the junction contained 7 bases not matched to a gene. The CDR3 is CASSSQGTGDTGELFF. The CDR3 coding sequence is TGTGCCAGCAGTTCACAAGGGACAGGGGATACCGGGGAGCTGTTTTTT.

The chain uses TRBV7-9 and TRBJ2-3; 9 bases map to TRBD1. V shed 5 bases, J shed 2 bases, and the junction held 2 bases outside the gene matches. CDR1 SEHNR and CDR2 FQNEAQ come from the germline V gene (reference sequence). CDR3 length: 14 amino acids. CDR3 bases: TGTGCCAGCAGCGACAGGGGGATCACAGATACGCAGTATTTT. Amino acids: CASSDRGITDTQYF.

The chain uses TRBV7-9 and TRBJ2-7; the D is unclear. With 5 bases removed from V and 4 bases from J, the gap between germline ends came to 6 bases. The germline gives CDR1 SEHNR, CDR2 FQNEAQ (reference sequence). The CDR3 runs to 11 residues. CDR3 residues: CASSTDYEQYF. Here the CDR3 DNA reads TGTGCCAGCAGCACGGATTACGAGCAGTACTTC. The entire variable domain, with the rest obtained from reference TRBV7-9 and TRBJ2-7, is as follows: DTGVSQNPRHKITKRGQNVTFRCDPISEHNRLYWYRQTLGQGPEFLTYFQNEAQLEKSRLLSDRFSAERPKGSFSTLEIQRTEQGDSAMYLCASSTDYEQYFGPGTRLTVT.

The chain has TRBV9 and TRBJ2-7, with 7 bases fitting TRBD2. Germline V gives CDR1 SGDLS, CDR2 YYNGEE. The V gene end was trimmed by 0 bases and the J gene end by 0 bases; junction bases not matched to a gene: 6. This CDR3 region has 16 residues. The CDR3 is CASSVAERGCSYEQYV. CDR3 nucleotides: TGTGCCAGCAGCGTAGCCGAGCGGGGCTGCTCCTACGAGCAGTACGTC.

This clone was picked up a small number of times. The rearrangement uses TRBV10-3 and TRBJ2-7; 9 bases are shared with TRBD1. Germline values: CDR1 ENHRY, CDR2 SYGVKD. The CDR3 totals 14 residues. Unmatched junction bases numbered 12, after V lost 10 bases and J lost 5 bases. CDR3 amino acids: CATPPGQGFHEQYV. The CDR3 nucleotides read TGTGCCACGCCCCCCGGACAGGGGTTTCACGAGCAGTACGTC.